The present T cell receptor (beta chain) was sequenced within a study of T cells expressing NK-cell markers. General study results and limits: Expanded NKG2C+ T cell clones were not confirmed as HCMV-specific.

Using the 5' RACE reads, TCRdb records one entry per CDR3 protein without DNA. This sample's table reports 500,000 to 600,000 distinct CDR3 sequences. As regards this clonotype: No antigen is known for it.

The V gene's germline CDR1 is SGDLS and CDR2 YYNGEE. This CDR3 spans 16 amino acids. The sequence derives from a man younger than 30 in good health. The rearrangement joins TRBV9 to TRBJ2-1; checking the TCRdb D call of TRBD1 is not possible without DNA. The material sequenced was blood T cells: a sorted CD56 or NKG2C T cell subset, CD4+ or CD8+ T cells, or bulk PBMC T cells (not recorded which). CDR3 sequence: CASSVDGQGAYNEQFF. The whole variable domain, remainder taken from reference TRBV9 and TRBJ2-1, is DSGVTQTPKHLITATGQRVTLRCSPRSGDLSVYWYQQSLDQGLQFLIQYYNGEERAKGNILERFSAQQFPDLHSELNLSSLELGDSALYFCASSVDGQGAYNEQFFGPGTRLTVL.